The clone carrying this TCR beta chain was seen ten or more times. The entry originates in a study of patients and donors after allogeneic stem cell transplantation. TCRdb reprocessed the RT-PCR reads via MiXCR and lists one record per CDR3 protein. This table has approximately 250,000 distinct CDR3 sequences, over 12% appearing once. J was trimmed by 2 bases and V by 6 bases; bases with no gene match: 4. This CDR3 is built from 13 residues. Germline V gene data show CDR1 as DFQATT and CDR2 as SNEGSKA (reference sequence). The rearrangement uses TRBV20-1 and TRBJ1-5, with 7 bases lining up with TRBD1. The sample comprised blood, either unsorted or a sorted T cell fraction (not recorded which). This receptor was taken from a human donor who was either an allogeneic HSCT recipient or a stem cell or donor lymphocyte infusion donor (not recorded which). It is not recorded whose cells these are; they may come from a transplant donor. The CDR3 DNA is TGCAGTGCCGCTACAGGGGGCAATCAGCCCCAGCATTTT. Amino acids: CSAATGGNQPQHF.